The 26 T cell receptor beta chains in this list originate from one sample, sequenced in a study of CD8 T cells in ankylosing spondylitis. General study results and limits: A TCR beta motif of several highly homologous variants seemed to mark ankylosing spondylitis blood.

Their recognized antigens are unknown. TCRdb processed the 5' RACE reads anew with MiXCR; each CDR3 protein has one entry. Of some 840,000 distinct CDR3 sequences listed, roughly 12% were seen once; the top ten hold around 0.51%. Sequenced sample: blood, either unsorted or a sorted T cell fraction (not recorded which). The source of these receptors is a male donor with ankylosing spondylitis.

The chain couples TRBV11-2 to TRBJ2-3; TRBD1 aligns across 7 bases. Germline V gene lookup returns CDR1 SGHAT and CDR2 FQNNGV. The CDR3 has 16 residues. V shed 4 bases, J shed 5 bases, and the junction held 12 bases outside the gene matches. The CDR3, as DNA: TGTGCCAGCAGCTCGACAGGGTCCGGTCACGTAGATACGCAGTATTTT. The encoded protein is CASSSTGSGHVDTQYF.

CDR3 sequence (DNA): TGCAGTGCTAGAGAGACGACAGGTTATGGCTACACCTTC. This translates into CSARETTGYGYTF. This chain connects TRBV20-1 to TRBJ1-2; D is perhaps TRBD1 (6 bases). Trimming took off 0 bases at V and 5 bases at J, with 10 bases between the two ends. The CDR3 has 13 amino acids. CDR1 DFQATT and CDR2 SNEGSKA come from the germline V gene (reference sequence).

The chain couples TRBV7-2 to TRBJ2-4, with TRBD1 matching over 9 bases. V dropped 5 bases and J dropped 9; count of bases not matched to a gene: 5. CDR3 length equals 13 residues. The germline CDR1 and CDR2 sequences are SGHTA and FQGNSA. For the CDR3, the DNA is TGTGCCAGCAGCCCGAGACAGGGGGGCATTCAGTACTTC. This codes for CASSPRQGGIQYF.

In its sample, this clonotype was seen a few times. The chain joins TRBV6-1 to TRBJ2-7; D uncertain. Germline values: CDR1 MNHNS, CDR2 SASEGT. CDR3 length equals 14 residues. Trimming shortened V by 4 bases and J by 6 bases, and 16 bases separated the two germline ends. The CDR3: CASSAGPGPGEQYF. CDR3 DNA: TGTGCCAGCAGTGCCGGACCTGGGCCAGGCGAGCAGTACTTC.

The CDR3: CASSPTGTQNTEAFF. The CDR3 coding sequence is TGTGCCAGCAGCCCTACAGGGACCCAGAACACTGAAGCTTTCTTT. The rearrangement uses TRBV7-3 and TRBJ1-1, with a tentative D call TRBD1 (6 bases). The V end lost 5 bases, the J end lost 1 base, and 14 bases lay between the germline ends. Germline loops: CDR1 SGHTA, CDR2 FQGTGA. The CDR3 runs to 15 residues.

This clonotype was detected a few times. This chain uses TRBV20-1 with TRBJ2-1; D not resolved. Germline V gene data show CDR1 as DFQATT and CDR2 as SNEGSKA (reference sequence). Trimming took 2 bases from V and 0 from J, leaving 8 bases between them. This CDR3 is 14 amino acids long. The CDR3 coding sequence is TGCAGTGCTAGATGGCGGAGCTCCTACAATGAGCAGTTCTTC. Translated: CSARWRSSYNEQFF.

This clonotype has a handful of counts. This sequence joins TRBV29-1 and TRBJ1-1; D not certain. Looked up from germline, CDR1 is SQVTM and CDR2 is ANQGSEA. CDR3 length: 14 residues. Trimming stripped 0 bases from V and 4 bases from J, with 12 bases between. The CDR3 nucleotides read TGCAGCGTTGAAGAGGAAAGGGAAGGCACTGAAGCTTTCTTT. It specifies CSVEEEREGTEAFF.

This clonotype was seen more than once but under ten times. The V and J genes are TRBV4-1 and TRBJ1-4, with D unclear. The CDR3 consists of 16 residues. Trimming took off 1 base at V and 0 bases at J, with 9 bases between the two ends. Germline CDR1 and CDR2: MGHRA and YSYEKL. In DNA, the CDR3 is TGCGCCAGCAGCCAAGGCCTTGGGGCAACTAATGAAAAACTGTTTTTT. Protein sequence: CASSQGLGATNEKLFF.

This chain links TRBV7-9 with TRBJ2-1; 10 nucleotides match TRBD2. This CDR3 comprises 14 residues. Germline lookup yields CDR1 SEHNR and CDR2 FQNEAQ (reference sequence). The V gene end was trimmed by 1 base and the J gene end by 12 bases; junction bases not matched to a gene: 6. Here the CDR3 DNA reads TGTGCCAGCAGCTTAGATCTAGCGGGAGTCGGGCAGTTCTTC. Its protein product is CASSLDLAGVGQFF.

This clonotype appeared a few times. The rearrangement joins TRBV11-2 to TRBJ2-2; 8 bases agree with TRBD1. Germline assignment: CDR1 SGHAT and CDR2 FQNNGV. CDR3 length: 15 amino acids. The V segment lost 3 bases and the J segment 4 bases; nucleotides outside the gene matches: 4. CDR3 loop: CASSFTTGATGELFF. The DNA of the CDR3 is TGTGCCAGCAGCTTCACGACAGGGGCCACCGGGGAGCTGTTTTTT.

This clonotype has only a few counts. The chain links TRBV28 to TRBJ2-7; D not resolved. The ends were cut back, 4 bases at V and 6 bases at J, with 16 bases in the middle. The CDR3 totals 14 residues. The germline CDR1 and CDR2 sequences are MDHEN and SYDVKM. The CDR3 protein is CASSSNILPREQYF. CDR3 in DNA: TGTGCCAGCAGTTCTAATATACTACCACGCGAGCAGTACTTC.

This clonotype was detected a few times. V and J are TRBV12-3 or TRBV12-4 and TRBJ1-2; the match to TRBD1 covers 8 bases. The CDR3 has 15 amino acids. V dropped 4 bases and J dropped 0; count of bases not matched to a gene: 4. CDR3 in amino acids: CASSYGQGANYGYTF. CDR3 nucleotide sequence: TGTGCCAGCAGTTACGGACAGGGCGCTAACTATGGCTACACCTTC.

This rearrangement joins TRBV5-5 to TRBJ1-5, with D possibly matching TRBD1 (6 bases). The CDR3 spans 13 residues. The germline CDR1 and CDR2 sequences are SGHKS and YYEKEE (reference sequence). V lost 3 bases and J lost 4, with 8 bases in between. CDR3 in DNA: TGTGCCAGCAGCTGGGACACAAATCAGCCCCAGCATTTT. Residues: CASSWDTNQPQHF.

This clonotype was seen a few times. This chain links TRBV7-6 with TRBJ2-1, with D uncertain. Germline V gene data show CDR1 as SGHVS and CDR2 as FNYEAQ. V dropped 5 bases and J dropped 1 base, with 15 bases sitting between them. CDR3 length: 16 amino acids. Here the CDR3 reads CASSLGPGASYNEQFF. The CDR3 nucleotides are TGTGCCAGCAGCCTCGGGCCCGGAGCGTCCTACAATGAGCAGTTCTTC.

The chain carries TRBV7-2 and TRBJ2-7; 10 bases are a match to TRBD1. V lost 3 bases and J lost 3; bases outside the gene matches: 5. The germline V gene encodes CDR1 SGHTA and CDR2 FQGNSA. This CDR3 comprises 15 residues. CDR3 sequence: CASSFGTGVLYEQYF. CDR3 DNA: TGTGCCAGCAGCTTTGGGACAGGGGTTCTCTACGAGCAGTACTTC.

This clonotype was counted at least ten times. The V and J genes are TRBV5-1 and TRBJ2-1; 8 bases match TRBD1. V lost 3 bases to trimming and J lost 8 bases; unmatched junction nucleotides: 10. Germline assignment: CDR1 SGHRS and CDR2 YFSETQ. The CDR3 covers 15 residues. The chain's CDR3 is CASSWGQAKGDEQFF. Here the CDR3 DNA reads TGCGCCAGCAGCTGGGGACAGGCAAAGGGCGATGAGCAGTTCTTC.

The V gene is TRBV29-1, the J gene TRBJ1-3; TRBD1 matches at 10 bases. The CDR3 extends over 16 amino acids. Trimming took 6 bases from V and 2 from J; bases not matched to a gene: 10. Germline assignment: CDR1 SQVTM and CDR2 ANQGSEA. The CDR3 reads CSVVKRDRGTGNTIYF. The CDR3 DNA follows: TGCAGCGTCGTGAAGAGGGACAGGGGCACTGGAAACACCATATATTTT.

At least ten counts were recorded for this clonotype. V usage is TRBV20-1 and J usage is TRBJ2-3, with 14 nucleotides matching TRBD2. The V and J ends lost 5 bases and 3 bases, in that order; junction bases with no gene match: 7. Germline assignment: CDR1 DFQATT and CDR2 SNEGSKA (reference sequence). CDR3 length: 16 residues. CDR3 in DNA: TGCAGTGCTCCCGGGACTAGCGGGAGTCGGACAGATACGCAGTATTTT. Encoded protein: CSAPGTSGSRTDTQYF.

This clonotype was seen only a few times. The chain links TRBV20-1 to TRBJ2-5, with D maybe TRBD1 (6 bases). V shed 0 bases and J shed 7 bases, with 21 bases lying between them. CDR1 is DFQATT, CDR2 SNEGSKA, per germline (reference sequence). CDR3 length equals 16 residues. CDR3 bases: TGCAGTGCTAGAGAAGGTCTGACAGGACTTCAGGGGACCCAGTACTTC. It is translated as CSAREGLTGLQGTQYF.

This clonotype came up a few times. The V call is TRBV20-1, the J call TRBJ2-1; TRBD2 matches at 15 bases. Trimming at V came to 5 bases and at J to 0 bases, leaving 8 bases not matched to a gene. The CDR3 extends over 18 amino acids. The germline gives CDR1 DFQATT, CDR2 SNEGSKA (reference sequence). Here the CDR3 DNA reads TGCAGTGCTCGCTGGACTAGCGGGAGGGCGTTCTCCTACAATGAGCAGTTCTTC. Residues: CSARWTSGRAFSYNEQFF.

The chain employs TRBV20-1 and TRBJ1-5; perhaps TRBD1 as D (5 bases). V was shortened by 1 base and J by 3 bases, with 13 bases between the two germline ends. The V gene's germline CDR1 is DFQATT and CDR2 SNEGSKA (reference sequence). This CDR3 has 15 residues. For the CDR3, the DNA is TGCAGTGCTAGAGTGGTGGGACTAATCAATCAGCCCCAGCATTTT. Its translation is CSARVVGLINQPQHF.

The rearrangement links TRBV4-1 to TRBJ2-2; 9 nucleotides match TRBD2. V was clipped by 4 bases and J by 4 bases; unmatched bases: 10. CDR3 length: 17 residues. Germline CDR1 reads MGHRA; CDR2 reads YSYEKL. The DNA of the CDR3 is TGCGCCAGCAGCCGCAAAGCGGGAGGAGGGAGCACCGGGGAGCTGTTTTTT. Protein sequence: CASSRKAGGGSTGELFF.

This chain joins TRBV6-2 or TRBV6-3 and TRBJ2-4; D is unresolved. Trimming pared 4 bases from V and 2 bases from J, leaving 12 bases between. This CDR3 is 15 amino acids long. CDR1 and CDR2 (germline): MNHEY, SVGEGT. CDR3 sequence (DNA): TGTGCCAGCAGTTGGCCGTTAGTGACCAAAAACATTCAGTACTTC. It specifies CASSWPLVTKNIQYF.

The chain links TRBV5-4 to TRBJ2-7; D remains unclear. CDR1 is SGHNT and CDR2 is YYREEE in the germline V gene (reference sequence). With 0 bases removed from V and 1 base from J, the gap between germline ends came to 5 bases. The CDR3 covers 13 residues. CDR3 loop: CASSLEISYEQYF. Written as DNA, the CDR3 is TGTGCCAGCAGCTTGGAGATTTCCTACGAGCAGTACTTC.

This clonotype has a handful of counts. This chain connects TRBV5-1 to TRBJ2-1, with 11 positions matching TRBD2. Losses at the gene ends were 3 bases for V and 5 bases for J; bases not matched to a gene: 1. This CDR3 is built from 14 residues. Germline V gene lookup returns CDR1 SGHRS and CDR2 YFSETQ. The CDR3: CASSWGLADNEQFF. CDR3 in DNA: TGCGCCAGCAGCTGGGGACTAGCGGACAATGAGCAGTTCTTC. Using reference TRBV5-1 and TRBJ2-1 for the parts outside the CDR3, the full variable domain is KAGVTQTPRYLIKTRGQQVTLSCSPISGHRSVSWYQQTPGQGLQFLFEYFSETQRNKGNFPGRFSGRQFSNSRSEMNVSTLELGDSALYLCASSWGLADNEQFFGPGTRLTVL.

V is TRBV5-4 and J is TRBJ1-2; 8 nucleotides align to TRBD1. The V gene end was trimmed by 4 bases and the J gene end by 6 bases; junction bases not matched to a gene: 17. Germline CDR1 is SGHNT and CDR2 is YYREEE (reference sequence). This CDR3 contains 17 residues. The CDR3 region has the DNA TGTGCCAGCAGCGGGGACCCAGGGGGCGAGACTTTAAATGGCTACACCTTC. Amino acid sequence: CASSGDPGGETLNGYTF.